The TCR beta chain described here comes from a study of T cells in Graves' hyperthyroidism and ophthalmopathy. RNA transcripts gave rise to amplified TCR beta CDR3 regions. During a first-round RT-PCR of the TCR CDR3, the HTBI primer set was used. TCRdb fed the multiplex PCR reads into MiXCR, producing one record per CDR3 protein. Found here are over 450,000 distinct CDR3 sequences, approximately 17% of them singletons; the top ten hold around 17%. This clonotype was seen at least ten times. No antigen is known for it. Germline assignment: CDR1 DFQATT and CDR2 SNEGSKA (reference sequence). V lost 1 base and J lost 7, with 15 bases in between. The CDR3 has 14 residues. Study findings and constraints: Peripheral blood also featured most of the thyroid clonotypes expanded above 0.001.

Patients with uncontrolled infections, other autoimmune diseases, pregnancy or lactation were excluded. The sample was blood. This sequence joins TRBV20-1 and TRBJ2-3; unclear D gene. The sequence derives from a woman aged 18-29 years with Graves' ophthalmopathy. CDR3 nucleotides: TGCAGTGCTAGAGGCCCCGGCGGCAAGCATACGCAGTATTTT. As protein: CSARGPGGKHTQYF.